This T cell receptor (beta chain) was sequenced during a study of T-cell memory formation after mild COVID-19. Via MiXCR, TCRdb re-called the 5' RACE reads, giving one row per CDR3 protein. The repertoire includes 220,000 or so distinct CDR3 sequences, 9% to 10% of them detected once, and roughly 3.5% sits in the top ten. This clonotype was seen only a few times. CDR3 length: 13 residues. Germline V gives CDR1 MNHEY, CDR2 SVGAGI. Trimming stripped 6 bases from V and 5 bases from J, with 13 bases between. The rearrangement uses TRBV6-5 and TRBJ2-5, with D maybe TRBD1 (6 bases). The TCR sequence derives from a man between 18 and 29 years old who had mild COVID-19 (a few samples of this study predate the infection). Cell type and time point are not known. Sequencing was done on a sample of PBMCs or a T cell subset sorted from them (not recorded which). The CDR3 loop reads CASSHRAEETQYF. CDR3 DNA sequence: TGTGCCAGCAGCCACAGGGCCGAGGAGACCCAGTACTTC.